This TCR beta chain was recorded in a study of neoadjuvant anti-PD-1 for oral cavity cancer (dated by TCRdb to the early 2020s). At the level of the whole study: Before undergoing curative-intent surgical resection, most patients got three to four biweekly nivolumab doses at 3 mg/kg. For patients who did not progress, a fourth nivolumab dose was given around day 43, followed by definitive surgical resection on days 50-56. Under RECIST 1.1, patients with complete response, partial response or stable disease were classed as responders, and patients with progression were classed as non-responders. There were about a dozen patients in the parent correlative cohort, and the response rate was around 35%.

Compared with germline, V lacks 5 bases and J lacks 6 bases; bases without a gene match: 12. Reading the germline V gene gives CDR1 SGHTA and CDR2 FQGNSA. The CDR3 numbers 15 residues from cysteine through phenylalanine. The retained sequence is limited to the CDR3, 45 bases, with the frame set at the first base. Here is what the overall study found, with its caveats: A higher pretreatment blood Treg/Th17 ratio correlated with both higher pretreatment blood TCRbeta clonality and lower post-treatment tumor TCRbeta clonality. Larger post-treatment sizes of preexisting intratumoral clones correlated with greater tumor shrinkage, suggesting expansion of preexisting clones contributed to response. Only a few patients per response group were included in the TCR analyses, and the authors called for validation in larger cohorts.

Tumor libraries used mostly roughly 4.6 ug of input genomic DNA for survey sequencing, with two replicates per sample. The immunoSEQ hsTCRbeta kit was used to prepare TCRbeta libraries according to the manufacturer's instructions. The completed libraries were mixed into a single pool at 3 nM, then sequenced with an Illumina NovaSeq 6000 S4 flow cell. For the original study's pipeline: Raw data preprocessing and quality control were performed with the immunoSEQ Analyzer. The analysis was restricted to productive rearrangements, with each unique CDR3 amino acid sequence defining a clonotype. Repertoire clonality was estimated as the Gini-Simpson index, which was computed with the R package tcR. Student's t test was used to compare Gini indices, and Pearson correlation was used to assess associations with tumor size change. The clones in this table, taken by TCRdb from immuneACCESS, are in-frame only. Not every clone is retained; where verified, under half of the shortfall comes from an unresolved V gene, and the cause of the rest is unknown. D and trimming were read from the DNA, whereas the V and J calls and clone size are those reported in that table. For this sample there are about 7,600 clones; around 49% appear just once. About 11% of the sample is taken by the ten largest.

This clone was counted a few times. This clone's antigen is unknown. No much larger clonotype is one base removed from it; base qualities were not supplied. Reading the label with the study, this specimen's time point is: before neoadjuvant nivolumab. Patients had been newly diagnosed with stage II-IVA oral cavity squamous cell carcinoma, and no prior systemic or radiation treatment had been given to the patients. The cohort was made up of patients with locally advanced, HPV-negative oral cavity squamous cell carcinoma. Samples came from a longitudinal correlative study of a single-arm phase II trial of neoadjuvant nivolumab in oral cavity squamous cell carcinoma. Subject-matched pre- and post-treatment PBMCs and tumors from three responders and three non-responders were subjected to genomic DNA-based TCRbeta sequencing. The Maxwell RSC DNA from Tissue kit was used to isolate genomic DNA from tumor tissue.

The sequence came from a person between 40 and 85 years old with oral cavity squamous cell carcinoma. The chain is encoded by TRBV7-2 joined to TRBJ2-7, and TRBD1 aligns with 8 junction nucleotides. The specimen was tumor tissue, collected before nivolumab (anti-PD-1) treatment. The sequence in DNA is TGTGCCAGCAGCCGGACCGGACAGGGAAGTGGCGAGCAGTACTTC. This translates into CASSRTGQGSGEQYF.